These 10 T cell receptor beta chains share one sample of origin, sequenced in a study of cytomegalovirus exposure and HLA in healthy donors. The PCR had 60 Vbeta and 13 Jbeta primers. Generated by immunoSEQ multiplex PCR, the TCRdb table keeps only in-frame clones and is missing some. The sample carries some 110,000 clones, approximately 80% recorded once. The sequencing input was PBMCs. These receptors were taken from a man over 45 in good health and CMV-seropositive.

This chain links TRBV5-6 with TRBJ2-7; 7 positions match TRBD1. The germline gives CDR1 SGHDT, CDR2 YYEEEE. This CDR3 has 16 residues. J was trimmed by 2 bases and V by 0 bases; bases with no gene match: 8. The CDR3 reads CASSLGSRQGTYEQYF. In DNA form, the CDR3 reads TGTGCCAGCAGCTTGGGAAGCCGACAGGGTACCTACGAGCAGTACTTC.

This rearrangement joins TRBV5-6 to TRBJ2-7; 7 nucleotides line up with TRBD1. V lost 2 bases and J lost 3; bases outside the gene matches: 8. The CDR3 spans 15 residues. Germline V lookup: CDR1 SGHDT, CDR2 YYEEEE. This CDR3 reads CASSFPGQTHYEQYF. The CDR3 DNA follows: TGTGCCAGCAGCTTCCCGGGACAGACCCACTACGAGCAGTACTTC.

This chain uses TRBV18 with TRBJ2-3; D gene uncertain. Trimming removed 4 bases at V and 0 bases at J, with 8 bases between. Per the germline V gene, CDR1 is KGHSH and CDR2 is LQKENI. The CDR3 totals 14 residues. The CDR3 spells CASSLLTSTDTQYF. CDR3 bases: TGTGCCAGCTCACTATTAACTAGCACAGATACGCAGTATTTT.

This chain connects TRBV4-1 to TRBJ1-1; D gene unclear. Trimming removed 0 bases at V and 1 base at J, with 6 bases between. The length of the CDR3 is 14 residues. Germline loops: CDR1 MGHRA, CDR2 YSYEKL. The CDR3 region is CASSQERQNTEAFF. As DNA, the CDR3 is TGCGCCAGCAGCCAAGAAAGACAGAACACTGAAGCTTTCTTT.

The genes are TRBV10-3 and TRBJ2-3; 12 nucleotides align to TRBD2. CDR3 length: 15 amino acids. V was clipped by 4 bases and J by 2 bases; unmatched bases: 1. Germline CDR1 reads ENHRY; CDR2 reads SYGVKD. The CDR3 loop reads CAISGTSGITDTQYF. CDR3 coding DNA: TGTGCCATCAGTGGGACTAGCGGGATCACAGATACGCAGTATTTT.

V usage is TRBV6-4 and J usage is TRBJ2-3, with 8 bases identical to TRBD2. The J segment lost 2 bases and the V segment lost 2 bases, leaving 6 bases of the junction unmatched. Germline V CDR1 and CDR2: MRHNA, SNTAGT. This CDR3 is built from 16 residues. The CDR3 region is CASSDTGGGHTDTQYF. Here the CDR3 DNA reads TGTGCCAGCAGTGACACGGGCGGGGGGCACACAGATACGCAGTATTTT.

The chain employs TRBV2 and TRBJ1-1; 7 bases agree with TRBD1. Germline V lookup: CDR1 SNHLY, CDR2 FYNNEI. Losses at the gene ends were 10 bases for V and 0 bases for J; bases not matched to a gene: 5. The CDR3 extends over 13 amino acids. CDR3 protein: CATSGQLNTEAFF. The CDR3 coding sequence is TGTGCCACATCGGGACAGTTGAACACTGAAGCTTTCTTT.

The table lists this clone with a few counts. V is TRBV11-2 and J is TRBJ1-3; maybe TRBD1 (5 bases). The CDR3 runs to 15 residues. Germline lookup yields CDR1 SGHAT and CDR2 FQNNGV. The ends were cut back, 3 bases at V and 3 bases at J, with 12 bases in the middle. In DNA form, the CDR3 reads TGTGCCAGCAGCTTTGGGTTCGGGGGTGGAAACACCATATATTTT. Its translation: CASSFGFGGGNTIYF.

V gene TRBV2 combines with J gene TRBJ2-4; TRBD2 matches at 8 bases. The CDR3 length is 15 residues. Germline lookup yields CDR1 SNHLY and CDR2 FYNNEI. The ends lost 7 bases at V and 9 bases at J; junction bases unmatched: 14. The CDR3, as DNA: TGTGCCAGCACCTCGGTTAGCGGGAAAGTTGGCATTCAGTACTTC. Translation gives CASTSVSGKVGIQYF.

This clone has more than one count but fewer than ten. V and J are TRBV5-4 and TRBJ1-2; a weak D match, TRBD1 (5 bases). The V gene lost 4 bases and the J gene lost 7 bases, with 17 bases spanning the gap. Germline V lookup: CDR1 SGHNT, CDR2 YYREEE (reference sequence). The CDR3 loop spans 14 amino acids. CDR3 amino acids: CASSAGGVNRGYTF. The CDR3, as DNA: TGTGCCAGCAGCGCGGGGGGGGTAAACCGTGGCTACACCTTC.